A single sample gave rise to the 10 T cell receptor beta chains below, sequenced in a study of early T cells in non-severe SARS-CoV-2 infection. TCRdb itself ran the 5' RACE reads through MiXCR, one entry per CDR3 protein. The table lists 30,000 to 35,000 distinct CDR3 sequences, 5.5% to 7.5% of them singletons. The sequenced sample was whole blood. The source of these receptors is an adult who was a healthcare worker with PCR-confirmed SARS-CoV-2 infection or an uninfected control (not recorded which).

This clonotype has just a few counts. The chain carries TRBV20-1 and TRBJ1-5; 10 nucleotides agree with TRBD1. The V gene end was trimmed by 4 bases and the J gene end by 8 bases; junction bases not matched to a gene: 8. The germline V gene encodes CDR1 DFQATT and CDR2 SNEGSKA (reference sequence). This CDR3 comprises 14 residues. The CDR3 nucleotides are TGCAGTGCTACGGACAGGGGGACAGGGAAGCCCCAGCATTTT. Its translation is CSATDRGTGKPQHF.

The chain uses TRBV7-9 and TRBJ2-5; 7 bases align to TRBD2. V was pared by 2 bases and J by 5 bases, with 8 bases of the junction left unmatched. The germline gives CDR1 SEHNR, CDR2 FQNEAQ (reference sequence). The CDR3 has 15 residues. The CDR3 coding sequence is TGTGCCAGCAGCTTACCATTCAGCGGGGACGAGACCCAGTACTTC. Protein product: CASSLPFSGDETQYF. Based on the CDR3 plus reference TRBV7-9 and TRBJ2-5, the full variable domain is DTGVSQNPRHKITKRGQNVTFRCDPISEHNRLYWYRQTLGQGPEFLTYFQNEAQLEKSRLLSDRFSAERPKGSFSTLEIQRTEQGDSAMYLCASSLPFSGDETQYFGPGTRLLVL.

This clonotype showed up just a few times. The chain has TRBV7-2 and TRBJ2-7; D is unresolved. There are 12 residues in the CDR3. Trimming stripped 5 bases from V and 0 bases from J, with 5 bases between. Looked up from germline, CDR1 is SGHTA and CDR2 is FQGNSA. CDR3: CASSAYSYEQYF. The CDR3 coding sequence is TGTGCCAGCAGCGCCTACTCCTACGAGCAGTACTTC.

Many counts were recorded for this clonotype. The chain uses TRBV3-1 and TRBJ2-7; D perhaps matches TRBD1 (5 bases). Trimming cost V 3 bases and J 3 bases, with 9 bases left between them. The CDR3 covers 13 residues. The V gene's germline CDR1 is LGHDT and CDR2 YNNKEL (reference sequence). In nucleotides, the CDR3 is TGTGCCAGCAGCCAGCTAGACAGCTACGAGCAGTACTTC. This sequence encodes CASSQLDSYEQYF.

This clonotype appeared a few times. This chain's CDR3 is CASSPISLQETQYF. CDR3 coding DNA: TGTGCCAGCTCACCAATCTCGCTACAAGAGACCCAGTACTTC. This sequence joins TRBV18 and TRBJ2-5; no clear D. The germline V gene has CDR1 KGHSH and CDR2 LQKENI. The CDR3 contains 14 residues. V was shortened by 2 bases and J by 2 bases, with 9 bases between the two germline ends.

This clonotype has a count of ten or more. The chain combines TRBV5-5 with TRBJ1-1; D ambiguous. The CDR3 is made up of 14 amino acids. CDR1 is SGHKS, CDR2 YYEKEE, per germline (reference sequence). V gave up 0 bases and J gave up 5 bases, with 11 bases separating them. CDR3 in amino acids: CASSLGPGRTEAFF. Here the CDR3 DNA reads TGTGCCAGCAGCTTGGGTCCGGGCCGGACTGAAGCTTTCTTT.

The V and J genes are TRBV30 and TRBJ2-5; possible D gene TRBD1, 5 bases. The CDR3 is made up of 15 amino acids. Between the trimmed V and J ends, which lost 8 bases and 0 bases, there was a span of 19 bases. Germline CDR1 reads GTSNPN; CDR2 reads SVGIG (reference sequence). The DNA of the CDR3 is TGTGCCCTTCATTCAAACAGGCCGTACCAAGAGACCCAGTACTTC. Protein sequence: CALHSNRPYQETQYF. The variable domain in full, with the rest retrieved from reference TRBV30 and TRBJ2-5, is SQTIHQWPATLVQPVGSPLSLECTVEGTSNPNLYWYRQAAGRGLQLLFYSVGIGQISSEVPQNLSASRPQDRQFILSSKKLLLSDSGFYLCALHSNRPYQETQYFGPGTRLLVL.

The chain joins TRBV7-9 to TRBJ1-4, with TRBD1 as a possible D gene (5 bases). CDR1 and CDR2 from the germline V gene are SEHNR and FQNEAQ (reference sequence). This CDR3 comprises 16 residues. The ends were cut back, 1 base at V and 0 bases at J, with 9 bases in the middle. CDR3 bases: TGTGCCAGCAGCTTAGGCCAGGGATCAACTAATGAAAAACTGTTTTTT. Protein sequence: CASSLGQGSTNEKLFF.

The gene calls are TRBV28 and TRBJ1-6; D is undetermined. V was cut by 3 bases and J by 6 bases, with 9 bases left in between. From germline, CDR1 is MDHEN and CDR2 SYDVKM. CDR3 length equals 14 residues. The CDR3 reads CASSFGGSNSPLHF. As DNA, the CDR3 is TGTGCCAGCAGTTTTGGAGGAAGTAATTCACCCCTCCACTTT.

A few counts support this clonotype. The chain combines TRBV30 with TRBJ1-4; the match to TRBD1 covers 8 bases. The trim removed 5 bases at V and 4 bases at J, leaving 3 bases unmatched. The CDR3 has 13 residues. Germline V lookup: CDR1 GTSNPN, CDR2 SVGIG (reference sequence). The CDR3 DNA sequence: TGTGCCTGGGGGGACAGGATTAATGAAAAACTGTTTTTT. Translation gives CAWGDRINEKLFF.